Listed here are 27 T cell receptor beta chains from one sample, sequenced in a study of cytotoxic CD8 clonotypes in ibrutinib-treated CLL. Assay: immunoSEQ multiplex PCR; the TCRdb copy retains only in-frame clones and omits some. Among 300,000 to 350,000 clones, approximately 80% were seen once, and the ten largest hold 5.5% to 8%. Specimen: PBMCs, collected before ibrutinib treatment. Receptors originate from a human donor with chronic lymphocytic leukemia.

The table lists this clone with a few counts. The rearrangement uses TRBV7-6 and TRBJ2-7; D call uncertain. This CDR3 spans 16 amino acids. V was trimmed by 1 base and J by 1 base, leaving 14 bases between them. Per the germline V gene, CDR1 is SGHVS and CDR2 is FNYEAQ. The CDR3 here is CASSLGSVLLSYEQYF. The CDR3 coding sequence is TGTGCCAGCAGCTTAGGATCAGTACTGCTTTCCTACGAGCAGTACTTC.

The J gene is TRBJ2-3, the V gene TRBV9, with 9 bases matching TRBD2. Germline values: CDR1 SGDLS, CDR2 YYNGEE. The junction had 5 bases not matched to a gene; V was cut back by 0 bases and J by 6 bases. This CDR3 region has 15 residues. CDR3 in DNA: TGTGCCAGCAGCGTAGGACCTAGCGGGAAGGATACGCAGTATTTT. This sequence encodes CASSVGPSGKDTQYF.

The V and J genes are TRBV10-1 and TRBJ2-1, with TRBD2 matching 8 bases. After removal of 0 bases from V and 3 bases from J, the junction contained 1 base not matched to a gene. The CDR3 spans 15 residues. The germline CDR1 and CDR2 sequences are WNHNN and SYGVQD (reference sequence). This chain's CDR3 is CASSESSGNYNEQFF. In nucleotides, the CDR3 is TGCGCCAGCAGTGAGTCTAGCGGGAACTACAATGAGCAGTTCTTC.

This clone turned up a few times. The chain combines TRBV6-4 with TRBJ2-3, with D possibly matching TRBD1 (5 bases). The CDR3 spans 12 residues. Germline V gene lookup returns CDR1 MRHNA and CDR2 SNTAGT. Deletions cut 4 bases from V and 5 bases from J, with 7 bases between. The CDR3 spells CASSADRDTQYF. CDR3 nucleotide sequence: TGTGCCAGCAGTGCCGACAGAGATACGCAGTATTTT.

This chain connects TRBV6-4 to TRBJ1-1, with a tentative D call TRBD1 (6 bases). Trimming stripped 5 bases from V and 5 bases from J, with 9 bases between. The CDR3 extends over 12 amino acids. Germline-derived CDR1 and CDR2 are MRHNA and SNTAGT. Written as DNA, the CDR3 is TGTGCCAGCAGTTCCGGGACAACTGAAGCTTTCTTT. Residues: CASSSGTTEAFF.

This clone was seen a handful of times. The chain has TRBV5-4 and TRBJ2-3; D is unresolved. The CDR3 sequence is 13 residues long. CDR1 SGHNT and CDR2 YYREEE come from the germline V gene (reference sequence). Trimming shortened V by 7 bases and J by 0 bases, and 9 bases separated the two germline ends. CDR3: CASVERSTDTQYF. CDR3 in DNA: TGTGCCAGCGTAGAAAGGAGCACAGATACGCAGTATTTT.

CDR3 coding DNA: TGTGCCAGCGCCCAAACTAACTATGGCTACACCTTC. Translated, it gives CASAQTNYGYTF. V gene TRBV7-9 combines with J gene TRBJ1-2; D unclear. The germline gives CDR1 SEHNR, CDR2 FQNEAQ (reference sequence). There are 12 residues in the CDR3. V dropped 8 bases and J dropped 0 bases, with 7 bases sitting between them.

The chain uses TRBV5-6 and TRBJ2-7; the match to TRBD1 covers 7 bases. Germline V gene lookup returns CDR1 SGHDT and CDR2 YYEEEE. The V segment lost 6 bases and the J segment 3 bases; nucleotides outside the gene matches: 15. CDR3 length equals 16 residues. The CDR3 spells CASNQYNDRVYYEQYF. CDR3 nucleotides: TGTGCCAGCAACCAATACAACGACAGGGTTTACTACGAGCAGTACTTC.

The J gene is TRBJ2-1, the V gene TRBV5-1, with 14 nucleotides matching TRBD2. After removal of 5 bases from V and 6 bases from J, the junction contained 7 bases not matched to a gene. In germline, CDR1 is SGHRS, CDR2 YFSETQ. This CDR3 has 16 amino acids. CDR3 coding DNA: TGCGCCAGCAGGCCTCCGACTAGCGGGAGGGCCAATGAGCAGTTCTTC. Amino acids: CASRPPTSGRANEQFF.

The chain couples TRBV9 to TRBJ1-1; D is uncertain. Germline CDR1 is SGDLS and CDR2 is YYNGEE. The CDR3 sequence is 14 residues long. V was cut by 0 bases and J by 1 base, with 7 bases left in between. In nucleotides, the CDR3 is TGTGCCAGCAGCGTAGCTACGCAGAACACTGAAGCTTTCTTT. It encodes CASSVATQNTEAFF. Supplemented by reference TRBV9 and TRBJ1-1, the full variable domain reads DSGVTQTPKHLITATGQRVTLRCSPRSGDLSVYWYQQSLDQGLQFLIQYYNGEERAKGNILERFSAQQFPDLHSELNLSSLELGDSALYFCASSVATQNTEAFFGQGTRLTVV.

The V call is TRBV10-3, the J call TRBJ2-7, with 10 bases fitting TRBD2. Germline assignment: CDR1 ENHRY and CDR2 SYGVKD. The CDR3 runs 17 residues. V was pared by 0 bases and J by 4 bases, with 9 bases of the junction left unmatched. The CDR3 DNA is TGTGCCATCAGTGAGTCGAAGAGCGGGAGGGCCCTATACGAGCAGTACTTC. Its protein is CAISESKSGRALYEQYF.

This chain links TRBV25-1 with TRBJ2-1, with 13 bases matching TRBD2. Germline V gene lookup returns CDR1 MGHDK and CDR2 SYGVNS. The ends lost 7 bases at V and 8 bases at J; junction bases unmatched: 14. The CDR3 length is 17 residues. The DNA of the CDR3 is TGTGCCAGCACCCGAGGACTAGCGGGAGTCGGGATCTATGAGCAGTTCTTC. As protein: CASTRGLAGVGIYEQFF.

The rearrangement uses TRBV29-1 and TRBJ2-1, with a tentative D call TRBD2 (6 bases). This CDR3 spans 11 amino acids. Germline CDR1 SQVTM, CDR2 ANQGSEA. The ends were cut back, 6 bases at V and 5 bases at J, with 8 bases in the middle. CDR3 bases: TGCAGCGTCGGGAGTGACAATGAGCAGTTCTTC. It is translated as CSVGSDNEQFF.

The rearrangement joins TRBV11-2 to TRBJ2-2; 8 bases agree with TRBD1. J lost 4 bases, V lost 6 bases, and 13 bases had no gene match. In germline, CDR1 is SGHAT, CDR2 FQNNGV. The CDR3 length is 17 residues. In DNA form, the CDR3 reads TGTGCCAGCAGTCTCCTGGACAGGGTTGATGGCACCGGGGAGCTGTTTTTT. This codes for CASSLLDRVDGTGELFF.

This sequence joins TRBV29-1 and TRBJ2-1, with 9 bases that match TRBD2. The CDR3 is 15 amino acids. CDR1 is SQVTM and CDR2 is ANQGSEA in the germline V gene. Losses at the gene ends were 0 bases for V and 7 bases for J; bases not matched to a gene: 7. CDR3 in amino acids: CSVEEVAAGGNEQFF. Here the CDR3 DNA reads TGCAGCGTTGAAGAAGTGGCTGCGGGAGGGAATGAGCAGTTCTTC.

This clone was picked up one time. The rearrangement uses TRBV7-9 and TRBJ1-3; 9 bases are shared with TRBD1. The CDR3 is 15 residues long. The germline V gene has CDR1 SEHNR and CDR2 FQNEAQ (reference sequence). V shed 7 bases and J 3 bases; nucleotides not matched to a gene: 7. The DNA of the CDR3 is TGTGCCAGCAAGTCAACAGGGGGCTTTGGAAACACCATATATTTT. It encodes CASKSTGGFGNTIYF.

The chain uses TRBV5-4 and TRBJ2-1; no definite D call. The CDR3 is 11 residues long. Trimming pared 0 bases from V and 9 bases from J, leaving 4 bases between. Germline values: CDR1 SGHNT, CDR2 YYREEE (reference sequence). The CDR3 protein is CASSLVSEQFF. The DNA for the CDR3 is TGTGCCAGCAGCTTGGTTAGTGAGCAGTTCTTC.

This rearrangement joins TRBV5-1 to TRBJ2-7, with 9 bases lining up with TRBD2. The CDR3 extends over 15 amino acids. Germline loops: CDR1 SGHRS, CDR2 YFSETQ. The V segment lost 0 bases and the J segment 5 bases; nucleotides outside the gene matches: 6. CDR3 residues: CASSLEAGGPDEQYF. In nucleotides, the CDR3 is TGCGCCAGCAGCTTGGAGGCGGGAGGGCCGGACGAGCAGTACTTC. Full variable domain (remainder filled in from reference TRBV5-1 and TRBJ2-7): KAGVTQTPRYLIKTRGQQVTLSCSPISGHRSVSWYQQTPGQGLQFLFEYFSETQRNKGNFPGRFSGRQFSNSRSEMNVSTLELGDSALYLCASSLEAGGPDEQYFGPGTRLTVT.

This chain uses TRBV9 with TRBJ2-3; maybe TRBD2 (6 bases). The length of the CDR3 is 18 residues. V shed 6 bases and J shed 5 bases, with 28 bases lying between them. From germline, CDR1 is SGDLS and CDR2 YYNGEE. The CDR3 is CASTPTMGGEGRGDTQYF. Written as DNA, the CDR3 is TGTGCCAGCACCCCGACGATGGGGGGAGAGGGGCGCGGAGATACGCAGTATTTT.

The chain employs TRBV4-1 and TRBJ2-1, with 7 bases identical to TRBD2. CDR1 is MGHRA, CDR2 YSYEKL, per germline. CDR3 size: 13 residues. V trimming: 5 bases; J trimming: 8 bases; junction bases outside the gene matches: 6. CDR3 DNA: TGCGCCAGCAGCTGGCGGGAGTTTTATGAGCAGTTCTTC. As protein: CASSWREFYEQFF.

V usage is TRBV5-1 and J usage is TRBJ2-1, with 7 positions matching TRBD1. The CDR3 is 15 residues long. Germline assignment: CDR1 SGHRS and CDR2 YFSETQ. J gave up 2 bases and V 1 base, and 3 bases lay outside the gene matches. CDR3 sequence (DNA): TGCGCCAGCAGCTTGACAGGGGATACCTACAATGAGCAGTTCTTC. It specifies CASSLTGDTYNEQFF.

The V gene is TRBV19, the J gene TRBJ1-2; 8 bases map to TRBD1. V lost 5 bases, J lost 5 bases, and 10 bases stayed unmatched. The CDR3 runs to 15 residues. From germline, CDR1 is LNHDA and CDR2 SQIVND (reference sequence). In DNA, the CDR3 is TGTGCCAGTAGTTCGGGGGGACAGGCGATATATGGCTACACCTTC. Its protein is CASSSGGQAIYGYTF.

The rearrangement uses TRBV7-9 and TRBJ2-1, with TRBD2 matching over 15 bases. The CDR3 spans 19 residues. Trimming took 5 bases from V and 0 from J; bases not matched to a gene: 8. The germline V gene encodes CDR1 SEHNR and CDR2 FQNEAQ (reference sequence). In nucleotides, the CDR3 is TGTGCCAGCAGCATAGGGACTAGCGGGAGGCGAAACTCCTACAATGAGCAGTTCTTC. Its translation is CASSIGTSGRRNSYNEQFF.

The chain couples TRBV7-3 to TRBJ2-2; 9 nucleotides agree with TRBD2. This CDR3 is built from 16 residues. The trim removed 5 bases at V and 4 bases at J, leaving 8 bases unmatched. In germline, CDR1 is SGHTA, CDR2 FQGTGA. The DNA for the CDR3 is TGTGCCAGCAGCCCGTTAGCGGGAGCGGTCACCGGGGAGCTGTTTTTT. This codes for CASSPLAGAVTGELFF.

This chain joins TRBV14 and TRBJ1-2; D unclear. This CDR3 has 14 residues. V was pared by 2 bases and J by 3 bases, with 10 bases between. Per germline, CDR1 SGHDN and CDR2 FVKESK. CDR3 sequence: CASSQSLGYYGYTF. The CDR3 bases are TGTGCCAGCAGCCAATCATTAGGGTACTATGGCTACACCTTC.

The chain recombines TRBV29-1 with TRBJ2-7, with 10 bases identical to TRBD2. V trimming: 5 bases; J trimming: 1 base; junction bases outside the gene matches: 8. CDR3 size: 15 residues. CDR1 and CDR2 from the germline V gene are SQVTM and ANQGSEA. DNA for the CDR3: TGCAGCGTTTTCGGACTAGCGGAGGATTCCTACGAGCAGTACTTC. Encoded protein: CSVFGLAEDSYEQYF.

The sample holds a few counts of this clone. The chain employs TRBV18 and TRBJ2-2, with D possibly being TRBD1 (5 bases). Germline V gives CDR1 KGHSH, CDR2 LQKENI. This CDR3 is 16 amino acids long. V lost 4 bases and J 2 bases, leaving 14 bases between the germline ends. CDR3 DNA sequence: TGTGCCAGCTCACTCATCGACAGTGTTAACACCGGGGAGCTGTTTTTT. As protein: CASSLIDSVNTGELFF.